The 17 T cell receptor beta chains in this list originate from one sample, sequenced in a study of blood T cell repertoires in COVID-19. Data came from immunoSEQ multiplex PCR; TCRdb stores just in-frame clones and leaves some out. The table has 150,000 to 200,000 clones, 80% to 90% seen once. Sequencing input: peripheral blood. These receptors were collected from a man aged 18 to 30 who had recovered from COVID-19.

This clone was recorded once. This chain joins TRBV12-3 or TRBV12-4 and TRBJ2-7; perhaps TRBD2 as D (6 bases). V was trimmed by 5 bases and J by 3 bases, leaving 11 bases between them. This CDR3 is 13 amino acids long. This CDR3 is CASSKTSFYEQYF. The CDR3 region has the DNA TGTGCCAGCAGTAAGACTAGTTTCTACGAGCAGTACTTC.

This chain uses TRBV28 with TRBJ2-7, with 7 bases aligning to TRBD2. CDR3 size: 15 residues. Germline V gene lookup returns CDR1 MDHEN and CDR2 SYDVKM. Trimming took 6 bases from V and 1 from J; bases not matched to a gene: 9. The CDR3 sequence is CASSPGGRQSYEQYF. CDR3 DNA: TGTGCCAGCAGCCCCGGGGGGAGGCAGTCCTACGAGCAGTACTTC.

The chain employs TRBV30 and TRBJ2-3, with unresolved D. Trimming took off 5 bases at V and 4 bases at J, with 13 bases between the two ends. Germline CDR1 GTSNPN, CDR2 SVGIG (reference sequence). The CDR3 is 13 residues long. The CDR3 bases are TGTGCCTGGGTGGAATGGAGCCCAGATACGCAGTATTTT. The encoded protein is CAWVEWSPDTQYF.

A single count supports this clone. The chain uses TRBV7-6 and TRBJ2-2; 10 bases match TRBD1. Germline values: CDR1 SGHVS, CDR2 FNYEAQ. J gave up 1 base and V 5 bases, and 4 bases lay outside the gene matches. The CDR3 has 16 residues. The CDR3 DNA is TGTGCCAGCAGCCCTAGGACAGGGGGGAACACCGGGGAGCTGTTTTTT. Amino acids: CASSPRTGGNTGELFF.

This sequence joins TRBV6-2 or TRBV6-3 and TRBJ2-1; 7 nucleotides match TRBD2. This CDR3 comprises 15 residues. The germline CDR1 and CDR2 sequences are MNHEY and SVGEGT. After removal of 5 bases from V and 0 bases from J, the junction contained 4 bases not matched to a gene. This CDR3 reads CASSRDYYSYNEQFF. The CDR3 region has the DNA TGTGCCAGCAGTCGGGACTACTACTCCTACAATGAGCAGTTCTTC.

The chain couples TRBV27 to TRBJ2-1; 7 bases are a match to TRBD2. After removal of 2 bases from V and 5 bases from J, the junction contained 6 bases not matched to a gene. Per the germline V gene, CDR1 is MNHEY and CDR2 is SMNVEV (reference sequence). CDR3 length: 15 residues. The CDR3 nucleotides read TGTGCCAGCAGTTTAGACGGGGGGACTCACAATGAGCAGTTCTTC. This encodes CASSLDGGTHNEQFF.

This clone was recorded a few times. V usage is TRBV7-4 and J usage is TRBJ2-7, with 9 bases that match TRBD2. Trimming cost V 0 bases and J 6 bases; bases outside gene matches: 6. CDR3 size: 15 residues. Germline-derived CDR1 and CDR2 are SGHVT and SQSDAQ. CDR3 loop: CASSLARREGGEQYF. In DNA form, the CDR3 reads TGTGCCAGCAGCTTAGCGCGGCGGGAGGGAGGCGAGCAGTACTTC.

CDR3 nucleotides: TGTGCCAGCAGACGAACACGACAGGGAAAGGGGAACACTGAAGCTTTCTTT. Its protein product is CASRRTRQGKGNTEAFF. This chain links TRBV6-6 with TRBJ1-1; TRBD1 matches at 7 bases. The germline V gene has CDR1 MNHNY and CDR2 SVGAGI (reference sequence). This CDR3 has 17 amino acids. The V and J ends lost 6 bases and 1 base, in that order; junction bases with no gene match: 14.

The chain recombines TRBV7-2 with TRBJ2-1; 7 nucleotides match TRBD1. CDR1 and CDR2 (germline): SGHTA, FQGNSA. There are 14 residues in the CDR3. The V gene end was trimmed by 5 bases and the J gene end by 10 bases; junction bases not matched to a gene: 11. CDR3: CASSLAGQVPEQFF. The DNA of the CDR3 is TGTGCCAGCAGCCTCGCCGGACAGGTCCCAGAGCAGTTCTTC.

The rearrangement links TRBV5-4 to TRBJ2-1; unclear D gene. Germline V gene sequence: CDR1 SGHNT, CDR2 YYREEE (reference sequence). There are 16 residues in the CDR3. Trimming removed 4 bases from V and 5 bases from J, with 19 bases in between. In nucleotides, the CDR3 is TGTGCCAGCAGCCATATTCAGCGCGAGTTGGACAATGAGCAGTTCTTC. Its translation is CASSHIQRELDNEQFF.

This rearrangement joins TRBV29-1 to TRBJ1-1, with D uncertain. The CDR3 totals 13 residues. Germline CDR1 SQVTM, CDR2 ANQGSEA. V was shortened by 3 bases and J by 1 base, with 9 bases between the two germline ends. The CDR3 DNA sequence: TGCAGCGTTGATCCCCCGGGGAACACTGAAGCTTTCTTT. As protein: CSVDPPGNTEAFF.

V and J are TRBV4-3 and TRBJ2-1; D possibly corresponds to TRBD2 (5 bases). The CDR3 runs 15 residues. The germline gives CDR1 LGHNA, CDR2 YSLEER. The V gene lost 0 bases and the J gene lost 0 bases, with 6 bases spanning the gap. CDR3 nucleotide sequence: TGCGCCAGCAGCCAAGATACTAGCTCCTACAATGAGCAGTTCTTC. Protein sequence: CASSQDTSSYNEQFF.

This sequence joins TRBV5-1 and TRBJ1-2, with D hard to call. Germline V gene lookup returns CDR1 SGHRS and CDR2 YFSETQ. The CDR3 covers 14 residues. The V end was cut by 8 bases, the J end by 0 bases, with 14 bases between. The CDR3 protein is CASSRPDSNYGYTF. For the CDR3, the DNA is TGCGCCAGTTCTAGACCGGACTCTAACTATGGCTACACCTTC.

This chain links TRBV12-3 or TRBV12-4 with TRBJ1-1; D gene ambiguous. This CDR3 region has 12 residues. Between the trimmed V and J ends, which lost 6 bases and 5 bases, there was a span of 10 bases. The CDR3 is CASSPRGTEAFF. The DNA for the CDR3 is TGTGCCAGCAGCCCCCGGGGAACTGAAGCTTTCTTT.

J is TRBJ2-2 and V is TRBV6-2 or TRBV6-3; 10 bases are shared with TRBD2. This CDR3 spans 17 amino acids. V lost 0 bases and J lost 5; bases outside the gene matches: 6. Germline CDR1 is MNHEY and CDR2 is SVGEGT. The CDR3 DNA is TGTGCCAGCAGTTACTCGAACCTAGCGGGAGTAACCGGGGAGCTGTTTTTT. Translating gives CASSYSNLAGVTGELFF.

The J gene is TRBJ2-7, the V gene TRBV7-8; 11 bases agree with TRBD2. J was trimmed by 2 bases and V by 6 bases; bases with no gene match: 12. Germline-derived CDR1 and CDR2 are SGHVS and FQNEAQ. The CDR3 covers 17 residues. The CDR3 DNA sequence: TGTGCCAGCAGGCTTCTCTCACTAGCGGGGGTCACCTACGAGCAGTACTTC. Amino acid sequence: CASRLLSLAGVTYEQYF.

This clone has just a few counts. The V and J genes are TRBV28 and TRBJ1-4; D remains unclear. Trimming pared 3 bases from V and 3 bases from J, leaving 14 bases between. The CDR3 covers 16 residues. CDR1 and CDR2 from the germline V gene are MDHEN and SYDVKM. The DNA for the CDR3 is TGTGCCAGCAGTTTGGCAGCGACCGCGTCTAATGAAAAACTGTTTTTT. The encoded protein is CASSLAATASNEKLFF.